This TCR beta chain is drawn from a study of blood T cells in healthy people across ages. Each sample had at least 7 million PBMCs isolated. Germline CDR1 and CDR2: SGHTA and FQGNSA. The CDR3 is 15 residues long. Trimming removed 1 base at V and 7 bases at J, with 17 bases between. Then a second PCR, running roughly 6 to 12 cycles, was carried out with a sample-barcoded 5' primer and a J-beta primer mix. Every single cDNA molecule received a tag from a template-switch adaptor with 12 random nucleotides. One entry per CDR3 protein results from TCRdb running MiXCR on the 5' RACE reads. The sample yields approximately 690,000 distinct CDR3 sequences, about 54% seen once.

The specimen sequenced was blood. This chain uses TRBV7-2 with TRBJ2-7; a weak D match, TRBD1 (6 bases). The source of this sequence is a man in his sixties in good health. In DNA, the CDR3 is TGTGCCAGCAGCTTAGGACAGGCTGCCATGGGGGAGCAGTACTTC. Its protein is CASSLGQAAMGEQYF.